A single count supports the clone carrying this TCR beta chain. Measured with immunoSEQ multiplex PCR; TCRdb has only the in-frame clones, and not every one. The table records 60,000 to 90,000 clones, approximately 84% of them present only once. These data are taken from a study of blood T cell repertoires in COVID-19. Study as a whole: The study drew acute and convalescent COVID-19 samples from the United States, Italy and Spain. T cells, B-cell-depleted T cells, or PBMCs supplied cDNA or gDNA.

Germline loops: CDR1 MNHEY, CDR2 SVGAGI. The CDR3 loop spans 13 amino acids. The V and J ends lost 5 bases and 5 bases, in that order; junction bases with no gene match: 2. The genes are TRBV6-5 and TRBJ2-1; 8 bases fit TRBD2. The TCR was taken from a man between 60 and 75 years old with COVID-19, enrolled during active disease. Specimen: peripheral blood. The CDR3 DNA is TGTGCCAGCAGTAGCGGGAGAAACAATGAGCAGTTCTTC. This encodes CASSSGRNNEQFF.